This T cell receptor beta chain comes out of a study of T cell responses to AZD1222 COVID-19 vaccine. The CDR3 is made up of 15 amino acids. The germline gives CDR1 LGHNA, CDR2 YSLEER. Unmatched junction bases numbered 4, after V lost 0 bases and J lost 2 bases. As regards this clone: Its antigen remains unidentified.

Study-level results: Following two doses of AZD1222, Spike-specific TCR breadth and depth rose. The peak T cell response came first, and repertoires were sampled only after it. Females made up more of the donors, who were largely white British, and clonal diversity may have come out too low. Close to half of all spike-specific TCRs reportedly target regions of the variants that are unmutated.

TCRdb's table, derived via immunoSEQ multiplex PCR, lists solely in-frame clones and lacks some. The sample comprises about 99,000 clones, more than 75% of which are singletons, and roughly 3.3% rests with the top ten. The source was peripheral blood, collected 28 days after the second dose of the MenACWY control vaccine. The chain joins TRBV4-3 to TRBJ2-7, with 7 bases identical to TRBD2. This clonotype originated in an adult who received the MenACWY meningococcal vaccine as a control. The CDR3 DNA is TGCGCCAGCAGCCAAGAGGGAGGGGCCCCCTACGAGCAGTACTTC. Translating it yields CASSQEGGAPYEQYF.